The T cell receptor (beta chain) under discussion was sequenced for a study of T cells in narcolepsy. As for the study in general: Healthy controls were enrolled alongside patients with narcolepsy type 1 or type 2. Study-level findings and limits: Reportedly, autoreactive clonotypes were serially detected in patients' blood but not controls'. Comparing one patient's CSF and blood CD4+ clonotypes highlighted HCRT- and TRIB2-specific autoreactive clonotypes. In some patient and control memory CD4+ samples, autoreactive clones were absent.

V shed 6 bases and J 7 bases; nucleotides not matched to a gene: 7. The CDR3 is 14 residues long. Germline-derived CDR1 and CDR2 are SNHLY and FYNNEI. Clones were sequenced by immunoSEQ multiplex PCR, and TCRdb holds only the in-frame ones, with some missing. The profile shows some 30,000 clones, roughly 90% of them singletons. A single count supports this clone. Antigen unknown. Sequencing used CD45RA- memory CD4+ T cells from PBMCs. This receptor was identified in a human donor with narcolepsy. The chain couples TRBV2 to TRBJ1-4, with 8 bases identical to TRBD1. The CDR3 region is CASSRTGRREKLFF. DNA of the CDR3: TGTGCCAGCAGCCGGACAGGGAGGCGTGAAAAACTGTTTTTT. Drawing the rest from reference TRBV2 and TRBJ1-4, the complete variable domain is EPEVTQTPSHQVTQMGQEVILRCVPISNHLYFYWYRQILGQKVEFLVSFYNNEISEKSEIFDDQFSVERPDGSNFTLKIRSTKLEDSAMYFCASSRTGRREKLFFGSGTQLSVL.